This T cell receptor beta chain was sequenced for a study of blood T cell repertoires in COVID-19. Profiling relied on immunoSEQ multiplex PCR, and the TCRdb table lists in-frame clones only, not all of them. Counted here are some 270,000 clones, 70% to 90% occurring once; the ten biggest clones make up approximately 9.1%. The sequence came from a woman aged 50 to 65 with acute COVID-19. Sequenced sample: PBMCs or T cells enriched from blood (not recorded which).

The CDR3 sequence is CASSQDPDQPQHF. DNA of the CDR3: TGCGCCAGCAGCCAAGATCCAGATCAGCCCCAGCATTTT. The chain is built from TRBV4-3 and TRBJ1-5; D not resolved. Between the trimmed V and J ends, which lost 0 bases and 5 bases, there was a span of 5 bases. This CDR3 comprises 13 residues. The germline gives CDR1 LGHNA, CDR2 YSLEER.